This entry describes one T cell receptor beta chain. This clone was counted between two and nine times. Which antigen it targets is not known. One base away there is no much larger clone; base qualities are not given. This sample stems from a study of shared T cell receptors in the human thymus (dated by TCRdb to 2020 to 2022). Looking at the study overall: The study examined how self-reactive, shared T-cell receptor alpha chains are generated in the human thymus.

The library was produced with the immunoSEQ multiplex PCR assay. TCRdb's version of the immuneACCESS table is confined to in-frame rearrangements and falls short of the full clone set. An unresolved V gene accounts for under half of the shortfall where checked; the remainder is of unknown origin. In all, the sample holds roughly 500,000 clones, and more than 75% of those were seen once. Around 0.012% of the sample rests with the top ten. The CDR3, from cysteine to phenylalanine, totals 17 residues. The sequence is cut down to CDR3 DNA, 51 bases in frame from base 1. From the germline V gene (reference sequence), CDR1 is LNHDA and CDR2 is SQIVND. V loses 5 bases at its end and J loses 5 bases; junction bases beyond the gene matches: 15. These same records also appear under a second study, on human thymus T cells. The second paper further reports: Donors were immunologically healthy infants undergoing open corrective cardiac surgery for congenital heart defects in Finland. Thymus tissue was collected as surgical resects that were removed during corrective cardiac surgery. Biased V and J gene segment usage appeared to be present in both thymic and peripheral blood repertoires. The related research reported highly overlapping thymic TCR repertoires among unrelated individuals. TCR alpha and beta repertoires from roughly eight infant thymus samples and four related peripheral blood samples were characterized in the study. Donor ages ranged from about 6 to 244 days, and the cohort comprised six or seven male and a couple of female infants. Thymocytes were freed from the tissue by mechanical means and kept at -70 degrees C as pellets of roughly 10-32 million cells. Genomic DNA was extracted from frozen cell pellets with a QIAsymphony instrument. TCRB and TCRAD loci were amplified from a standardized quantity of quality-controlled genomic DNA using the immunoSEQ multiplex PCR assay. The V(D)J region was spanned by amplicons of a length sufficient to cover the CDR3 and to identify V and J genes. The commercial immunoSEQ service was used to sequence amplicons on an Illumina platform. Corrections for primer bias and sequencing errors followed previously described methods, while TCRAD and TCRB definitions were based on the IMGT database. Analysis of the repertoires was done with immunoSEQ Analyzer 3.0 and VDJTools and included basic statistics, V/J segment usage, diversity estimates, rarefaction and pairwise overlap. Diversity was estimated with Chao1, ChaoE, Efron-Thisted, Shannon and inverse Simpson indices, and also on datasets down-sampled to the smallest sample. For repertoire overlap, CDR3 nucleotide sequence, V gene and J gene had to match strictly, and clustering was done by Jaccard-based multidimensional scaling. On average, thymus samples gave 750,000 to 950,000 unique TCRB clonotypes, whereas blood samples gave roughly 80,000.

The sequence joins TRBV19 to TRBJ2-7; TRBD1 lines up with 10 middle nucleotides. The receptor comes from a boy younger than two with a congenital heart defect. Donor details come from another sample of the same person, matched by shared clones. Source material: thymocytes. At the DNA level, the sequence is TGTGCCAGTAGTGGGGCAAAGGGGACAGGGGATGGACACGAGCAGTACTTC. Its protein is CASSGAKGTGDGHEQYF.